The 29 T cell receptor beta chains below all came from one sample that was sequenced in a study of cytomegalovirus exposure and HLA in healthy donors. PCR employed 60 Vbeta and 13 Jbeta primers. This table comes from immunoSEQ multiplex PCR, and its TCRdb copy is limited to in-frame clones, with some not included. The sample holds around 150,000 clones, 60% to 80% seen once. The sequenced sample consisted of PBMCs. These receptor sequences come from a man between 18 and 35 years old in good health and CMV-seropositive.

The CDR3 nucleotides read TGTGCCAGCAGTTTTCGGCTGGGAGTTCATACGCAGTATTTT. Its translation is CASSFRLGVHTQYF. The chain carries TRBV28 and TRBJ2-3, with D possibly matching TRBD2 (5 bases). Per the germline V gene, CDR1 is MDHEN and CDR2 is SYDVKM. CDR3 length: 14 residues. V lost 3 bases and J lost 7, with 14 bases in between.

Worth noting for this clone: An end of the junction differs from the germline gene, which may be a read error. V is TRBV7-9 and J is TRBJ2-7; the match to TRBD1 covers 12 bases. Per germline, CDR1 SEHNR and CDR2 FQNEAQ (reference sequence). The CDR3 contains 17 residues. The CDR3 sequence: CSSVLGTGGAVSYEQYF. For the CDR3, the DNA is TGTTCCAGCGTCCTCGGGACAGGGGGCGCAGTCTCCTACGAGCAGTACTTC.

The chain is built from TRBV7-9 and TRBJ2-6, with TRBD1 matching 10 bases. The V segment lost 5 bases and the J segment 1 base; nucleotides outside the gene matches: 11. Germline CDR1 and CDR2: SEHNR and FQNEAQ (reference sequence). This CDR3 has 19 residues. The CDR3 DNA follows: TGTGCCAGCAGCGCAAATCTGGGACAGGGGTTATCTGGGGCCAACGTCCTGACTTTC. Translated, it gives CASSANLGQGLSGANVLTF.

The rearrangement links TRBV27 to TRBJ2-3, with TRBD2 matching over 10 bases. The CDR3 contains 14 residues. In germline, CDR1 is MNHEY, CDR2 SMNVEV (reference sequence). J lost 7 bases, V lost 6 bases, and 7 bases had no gene match. The CDR3 spells CASRLLAGANTQYF. DNA of the CDR3: TGTGCCAGCAGACTTCTAGCGGGAGCGAATACGCAGTATTTT.

The chain employs TRBV28 and TRBJ1-1, with D possibly being TRBD1 (6 bases). V was shortened by 6 bases and J by 6 bases, with 20 bases between the two germline ends. The CDR3 runs 15 residues. From germline, CDR1 is MDHEN and CDR2 SYDVKM. The CDR3 loop reads CASRVPGHADPEAFF. The CDR3 DNA sequence: TGTGCCAGCAGGGTACCGGGACATGCAGACCCTGAAGCTTTCTTT.

This clone has more than one count but fewer than ten. This chain joins TRBV9 and TRBJ2-5; D ambiguous. The CDR3 contains 13 residues. The germline V gene has CDR1 SGDLS and CDR2 YYNGEE. Trimming removed 4 bases from V and 0 bases from J, with 7 bases in between. CDR3 residues: CASSPPYQETQYF. CDR3 DNA sequence: TGTGCCAGCAGCCCTCCGTACCAAGAGACCCAGTACTTC. Full variable domain (remainder filled in from reference TRBV9 and TRBJ2-5): DSGVTQTPKHLITATGQRVTLRCSPRSGDLSVYWYQQSLDQGLQFLIQYYNGEERAKGNILERFSAQQFPDLHSELNLSSLELGDSALYFCASSPPYQETQYFGPGTRLLVL.

V gene TRBV28 combines with J gene TRBJ2-7; D is perhaps TRBD2 (5 bases). CDR3 length: 16 residues. With 6 bases removed from V and 2 bases from J, the gap between germline ends came to 20 bases. Germline V CDR1 and CDR2: MDHEN, SYDVKM. CDR3 region: CASSRILVAGAYEQYF. CDR3 DNA: TGTGCCAGCAGCCGTATCCTCGTCGCCGGGGCCTACGAGCAGTACTTC.

A few counts support this clone. This chain uses TRBV4-2 with TRBJ2-7, with 12 bases that match TRBD2. The V gene's germline CDR1 is LGHNA and CDR2 YNFKEQ. V gave up 4 bases and J gave up 0 bases; unmatched junction bases: 13. This CDR3 has 19 amino acids. Here the CDR3 DNA reads TGTGCCAGCAGCCTACGAACCGGGACTAGCGGGCCGAGCTCCTACGAGCAGTACTTC. Its translation is CASSLRTGTSGPSSYEQYF.

The gene calls are TRBV5-4 and TRBJ2-7, with D perhaps matching TRBD1 (6 bases). The CDR3 consists of 15 residues. Germline-derived CDR1 and CDR2 are SGHNT and YYREEE (reference sequence). V lost 4 bases and J 0 bases, leaving 14 bases between the germline ends. The CDR3 spells CASSRGDIFSYEQYF. Written as DNA, the CDR3 is TGTGCCAGCAGCCGAGGGGACATATTCTCCTACGAGCAGTACTTC.

As to this clone: At one boundary the junction diverges from the germline segment, which might be a read error. Other nucleotide sequences from this sample produce the same CDR3. V usage is TRBV30 and J usage is TRBJ2-3; tentative D call: TRBD2 (7 bases). Per the germline V gene, CDR1 is GTSNPN and CDR2 is SVGIG (reference sequence). CDR3 length: 14 residues. The CDR3 DNA is TGTGCCTGGAGTCCGGGAGGAAGGACAGACACGCAGTATTTT. It codes for CAWSPGGRTDTQYF.

J is TRBJ1-3 and V is TRBV6-1; tentatively, D is TRBD1 (5 bases). This CDR3 has 15 residues. V shed 4 bases and J shed 1 base, with 11 bases lying between them. From germline, CDR1 is MNHNS and CDR2 SASEGT. CDR3 nucleotides: TGTGCCAGCAGTGCCTCGGACAATTCTGGAAACACCATATATTTT. Its protein product is CASSASDNSGNTIYF.

The V and J genes are TRBV11-2 and TRBJ1-1, with 7 positions matching TRBD1. V gave up 6 bases and J gave up 5 bases; unmatched junction bases: 12. The CDR3 is 15 residues long. Germline-derived CDR1 and CDR2 are SGHAT and FQNNGV. The CDR3 sequence is CASRTPQGKGTEAFF. The CDR3 DNA is TGTGCCAGCAGGACCCCACAGGGGAAGGGGACTGAAGCTTTCTTT. The whole variable domain, remainder taken from reference TRBV11-2 and TRBJ1-1, is EAGVAQSPRYKIIEKRQSVAFWCNPISGHATLYWYQQILGQGPKLLIQFQNNGVVDDSQLPKDRFSAERLKGVDSTLKIQPAKLEDSAVYLCASRTPQGKGTEAFFGQGTRLTVV.

CDR3 loop: CAIRGNSGSTDTQYF. The CDR3 bases are TGTGCCATCAGGGGGAATAGCGGGAGCACAGATACGCAGTATTTT. This sequence joins TRBV10-3 and TRBJ2-3; 7 positions match TRBD2. CDR1 is ENHRY and CDR2 is SYGVKD in the germline V gene. This CDR3 is 15 amino acids long. Losses at the gene ends were 6 bases for V and 0 bases for J; bases not matched to a gene: 6.

The genes are TRBV7-9 and TRBJ1-1, with TRBD1 matching 9 bases. Looked up from germline, CDR1 is SEHNR and CDR2 is FQNEAQ (reference sequence). The junction had 6 bases not matched to a gene; V was cut back by 5 bases and J by 5 bases. This CDR3 spans 14 amino acids. CDR3 in amino acids: CASSKQGAITEAFF. The CDR3 DNA reads TGTGCCAGCAGCAAACAGGGGGCGATTACTGAAGCTTTCTTT.

This clone was picked up a small number of times. The chain employs TRBV28 and TRBJ1-1; 10 bases line up with TRBD1. CDR3 length equals 15 residues. Germline CDR1 and CDR2: MDHEN and SYDVKM. V dropped 6 bases and J dropped 8; count of bases not matched to a gene: 12. The CDR3: CASRGVRQGAREAFF. The CDR3 bases are TGTGCCAGCAGGGGAGTCCGACAGGGGGCTCGGGAAGCTTTCTTT.

This clone was recorded only once. CDR3: CASSPMAGGPSGKNIQYF. The CDR3 nucleotides read TGTGCCAGCTCACCAATGGCGGGAGGGCCTTCAGGCAAAAACATTCAGTACTTC. V is TRBV18 and J is TRBJ2-4, with 9 bases matching TRBD2. Trimming cost V 2 bases and J 3 bases; bases outside gene matches: 11. This CDR3 is 18 amino acids long. The V gene's germline CDR1 is KGHSH and CDR2 LQKENI.

This chain links TRBV7-8 with TRBJ2-7, with TRBD2 matching 13 bases. V gave up 4 bases and J gave up 7 bases; unmatched junction bases: 7. CDR1 is SGHVS and CDR2 is FQNEAQ in the germline V gene. The CDR3 extends over 15 amino acids. The CDR3 coding sequence is TGTGCCAGCAGCTCCACGGGACTAGCGGGGAGAGAGCAGTACTTC. Its protein is CASSSTGLAGREQYF.

This sequence joins TRBV4-2 and TRBJ2-2, with TRBD2 identical over 12 bases. V trimming: 3 bases; J trimming: 7 bases; junction bases outside the gene matches: 6. The CDR3 contains 16 residues. Germline CDR1 LGHNA, CDR2 YNFKEQ. The CDR3 DNA follows: TGTGCCAGCAGCCAGGGGACTAGCGGGTGGGGCGGGGAGCTGTTTTTT. This gives the protein CASSQGTSGWGGELFF.

The V call is TRBV10-3, the J call TRBJ2-3; possibly TRBD1 for D (5 bases). V was shortened by 0 bases and J by 6 bases, with 13 bases between the two germline ends. CDR1 and CDR2 (germline): ENHRY, SYGVKD. The CDR3 length is 15 residues. CDR3 loop: CAISESAPKGDTQYF. The CDR3 DNA follows: TGTGCCATCAGTGAGTCGGCGCCGAAGGGGGATACGCAGTATTTT.

V is TRBV25-1 and J is TRBJ2-2; D is uncertain. V was cut by 4 bases and J by 7 bases, with 4 bases left in between. This CDR3 has 11 amino acids. Germline loops: CDR1 MGHDK, CDR2 SYGVNS. The CDR3 DNA follows: TGTGCCAGCAGTGCCGGCGGGGAGCTGTTTTTT. Translation gives CASSAGGELFF.

Only a few counts were recorded for this clone. The chain is built from TRBV4-1 and TRBJ2-5; TRBD2 aligns across 16 bases. The CDR3 loop spans 16 amino acids. After removal of 2 bases from V and 5 bases from J, the junction contained 2 bases not matched to a gene. CDR1 is MGHRA and CDR2 is YSYEKL in the germline V gene. The CDR3 DNA sequence: TGCGCCAGCAGCCAAACGGGACTAGCGGGAGGGGAGACCCAGTACTTC. Its translation is CASSQTGLAGGETQYF.

The CDR3 reads CASSGQGLGTEAFF. The CDR3 DNA reads as TGTGCCAGCAGCGGACAGGGATTGGGCACTGAAGCTTTCTTT. The chain couples TRBV28 to TRBJ1-1; the match to TRBD1 covers 8 bases. The V segment lost 6 bases and the J segment 4 bases; nucleotides outside the gene matches: 7. The CDR3 totals 14 residues. CDR1 is MDHEN, CDR2 SYDVKM, per germline.

This clone appeared a few times. The chain has TRBV19 and TRBJ2-1, with a tentative D call TRBD2 (7 bases). Germline CDR1 LNHDA, CDR2 SQIVND (reference sequence). The ends were cut back, 4 bases at V and 9 bases at J, with 19 bases in the middle. The CDR3 is 15 amino acids. The CDR3 is CASSTGGGGRTEQFF. As DNA, the CDR3 is TGTGCCAGTAGTACAGGAGGGGGGGGCCGCACTGAGCAGTTCTTC. The full variable domain, in which reference TRBV19 and TRBJ2-1 provide the parts outside the CDR3, is DGGITQSPKYLFRKEGQNVTLSCEQNLNHDAMYWYRQDPGQGLRLIYYSQIVNDFQKGDIAEGYSVSREKKESFPLTVTSAQKNPTAFYLCASSTGGGGRTEQFFGPGTRLTVL.

The genes are TRBV29-1 and TRBJ2-7; 8 bases match TRBD1. J lost 5 bases, V lost 5 bases, and 5 bases had no gene match. Germline loops: CDR1 SQVTM, CDR2 ANQGSEA. The length of the CDR3 is 12 residues. DNA for the CDR3: TGCAGCGTTTGCGGGACAGGTGACGAGCAGTACTTC. Amino acid sequence: CSVCGTGDEQYF.

The chain carries TRBV28 and TRBJ1-5, with D perhaps matching TRBD1 (6 bases). Per the germline V gene, CDR1 is MDHEN and CDR2 is SYDVKM. V was pared by 10 bases and J by 6 bases, with 19 bases between. The CDR3 totals 14 residues. CDR3 sequence: CATTGLGLGQPQHF. The CDR3 DNA reads TGTGCCACCACAGGGCTGGGTCTAGGTCAGCCCCAGCATTTT.

This clone was recorded a few times. This chain joins TRBV14 and TRBJ1-5, with 9 positions matching TRBD1. Germline V gives CDR1 SGHDN, CDR2 FVKESK. The CDR3 has 15 residues. The trim removed 0 bases at V and 4 bases at J, leaving 1 base unmatched. This CDR3 is CASSQEGTGNQPQHF. The CDR3 DNA sequence: TGTGCCAGCAGCCAAGAGGGGACAGGGAATCAGCCCCAGCATTTT.

This chain uses TRBV5-6 with TRBJ1-1; D is undetermined. The CDR3 is 14 amino acids. V shed 1 base and J shed 5 bases, with 12 bases lying between them. Germline CDR1 reads SGHDT; CDR2 reads YYEEEE. The CDR3, as DNA: TGTGCCAGCAGCTTGCCTCGAGAGGCGACTGAAGCTTTCTTT. This encodes CASSLPREATEAFF.

In its sample, this clone was seen once. The chain joins TRBV6-5 to TRBJ2-2; D might be TRBD2 (6 bases). Germline V gene data show CDR1 as MNHEY and CDR2 as SVGAGI. V was cut by 4 bases and J by 3 bases, with 12 bases left in between. This CDR3 has 15 residues. The CDR3 DNA follows: TGTGCCAGCAGTTCCCCCGCTAGCGACACCGGGGAGCTGTTTTTT. This sequence encodes CASSSPASDTGELFF.

This clone was seen a handful of times. V is TRBV7-8 and J is TRBJ2-5; D not resolved. The CDR3 covers 14 residues. V was pared by 5 bases and J by 5 bases, with 15 bases between. Germline-derived CDR1 and CDR2 are SGHVS and FQNEAQ. This chain's CDR3 is CASSGTRVRETQYF. The CDR3 DNA sequence: TGTGCCAGCAGCGGAACAAGAGTGAGGGAGACCCAGTACTTC. The complete variable domain, with remaining parts taken from reference TRBV7-8 and TRBJ2-5, reads GAGVSQSPRYKVAKRGQDVALRCDPISGHVSLFWYQQALGQGPEFLTYFQNEAQLDKSGLPSDRFFAERPEGSVSTLKIQRTQQEDSAVYLCASSGTRVRETQYFGPGTRLLVL.